This T cell receptor beta chain was recorded in a study of T-cell reconstitution after alpha-beta-depleted transplantation in children. This clonotype appeared many times. The TCRbeta library was prepared with unique molecular identifiers. A single record per CDR3 protein comes from TCRdb applying MiXCR to the PCR reads. The sample includes around 680,000 distinct CDR3 sequences, about 15% of them seen just once. This sample comprised PBMCs from the stem cell graft donor, obtained from the stem cell graft. This clonotype was obtained from a human donor who donated a stem cell graft to a child with acute myeloid leukemia.

The CDR3 coding sequence is TGTGCCACGGCGGCAGGGACTAGCTCCTACAATGAGCAGTTCTTC. Encoded protein: CATAAGTSSYNEQFF. The chain couples TRBV15 to TRBJ2-1; TRBD2 aligns across 8 bases. Germline loops: CDR1 LNHNV, CDR2 YYDKDF (reference sequence). J gave up 0 bases and V 9 bases, and 7 bases lay outside the gene matches. This CDR3 is built from 15 residues.